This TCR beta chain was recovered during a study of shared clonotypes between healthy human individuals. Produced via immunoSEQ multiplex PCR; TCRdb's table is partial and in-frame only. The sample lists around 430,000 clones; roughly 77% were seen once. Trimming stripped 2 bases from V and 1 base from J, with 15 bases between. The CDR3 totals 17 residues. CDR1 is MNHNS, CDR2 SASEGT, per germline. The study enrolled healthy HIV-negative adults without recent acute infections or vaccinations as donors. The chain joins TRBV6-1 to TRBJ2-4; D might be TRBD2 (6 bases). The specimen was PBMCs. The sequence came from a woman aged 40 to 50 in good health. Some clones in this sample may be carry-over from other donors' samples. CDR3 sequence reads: CASSEWDGGVAKNIQYF. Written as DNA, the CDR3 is TGTGCCAGCAGTGAATGGGACGGGGGAGTGGCCAAAAACATTCAGTACTTC.